One TCR beta chain is described in this entry. Its specificity is unknown. The germline CDR1 and CDR2 sequences are SGHVS and FNYEAQ. This CDR3 has 15 amino acids. V shed 6 bases and J 2 bases; nucleotides not matched to a gene: 7. Profiled with immunoSEQ multiplex PCR; TCRdb holds only in-frame clones, not every one. The sample includes approximately 88,000 clones, roughly 77% seen only once; the top ten take over 6.5%. The record originates from a study of a mutant IDH1 vaccine in newly diagnosed glioma. Study in general: Patients were pretreated with radiotherapy, temozolomide, or both, mostly both.

General study points: Top-clonotype changes in peripheral T cells seemed unrelated to pseudoprogression. There were vaccine-induced immune responses in around 93% of the patients.

Time point noted: baseline, week 1 (first vaccination visit). As for treatment: pre-vaccination baseline after standard-of-care therapy. This clonotype was sampled from a middle-aged man with glioma. The genes are TRBV7-6 and TRBJ1-5, with 7 bases lining up with TRBD1. The source material was PBMCs, sampled from a glioma patient treated with radiotherapy, temozolomide or both. Here the CDR3 DNA reads TGTGCCAGCAGTTCAGGGGGTTGGGGCAATCAGCCCCAGCATTTT. Amino acids: CASSSGGWGNQPQHF.